This TCR beta chain stems from a study of blood T cell repertoires in COVID-19 (TCRdb year 2020). Describing the broader study: Samples from collaborators originated in the United States, Italy and Spain and spanned both the acute and convalescent phases of COVID-19. The prospective study material was composed of cDNA or gDNA derived from T cells, B-cell-depleted T cells, or PBMCs. The dataset comprised deeply sampled blood TCRbeta repertoires from subjects exposed to, actively infected with, or recovered from COVID-19. The repertoires were released in a freely available public database meant as a resource for research on the immune response to SARS-CoV-2. Samples came from the ongoing ImmuneRACE study (first 160 participants) plus 1,254 subjects from 6 global collaborators. Nearly every sample came with metadata listing a de-identified subject ID, COVID-19 status, age in years and sex. HLA class I and class II types, where available, came from metadata supplied by the sample provider rather than from assay-based typing.

Whole blood was collected in K2EDTA tubes by collaborating institutions according to the institutions' own protocols. For TCRbeta analysis, collaborators shipped samples as frozen whole blood, isolated PBMCs, or DNA extracted from either of those sample types. TCRbeta CDR3 regions were amplified from genomic DNA using the immunoSEQ Assay, a bias-controlled multiplex PCR. The study's own analysis went as follows. The number of nucleated cells in each sample was estimated from the amplification of reference gene primers within the assay. To quantify the absolute abundance of each unique TCRbeta CDR3 rearrangement, sequence reads were collapsed and filtered. For each sample, productive Simpson clonality was calculated by taking the square root of Simpson's diversity index across productive rearrangements. This immuneACCESS table, as held by TCRdb, lists in-frame sequences with V and J called but not all clones. Of the missing ones, under half trace to an unresolved V gene in checked studies; the others have no known cause. The V and J calls and clone size come from that table; D and trimming were worked out from the DNA. The table for this sample lists fewer than 120,000 clones; approximately 90% of them were counted only once. The ten largest make up over 3% of the sample.

A word on this clone: Its antigen is currently not known. Base qualities are not at hand, and no much larger clone is one base apart. The sample carries other DNA sequences with the same CDR3.

Beyond this particular receptor, the publication reports: Clinical and demographic metadata were provided uncurated, with the amount varying by source and participant.

Including the terminal cysteine and phenylalanine, the CDR3 comprises 14 residues. CDR3 DNA only is kept here, 42 bases in frame from base 1. CDR1 and CDR2, looked up from the germline V gene, are SGHDN and FVKESK. V sheds 4 bases and J sheds 0 bases, leaving 9 bases between their ends. The source of this sequence is a woman aged 45 to 65 with acute or convalescent COVID-19. Input material: peripheral blood. The chain couples TRBV14 to TRBJ1-1, with no D gene named confidently. For the CDR3, the sequence is CASSRAGMNTEAFF. DNA sequence: TGTGCCAGCAGCCGGGCGGGTATGAACACTGAAGCTTTCTTT.